The present TCR beta chain was sequenced within a study of T-cell reconstitution after alpha-beta-depleted transplantation in children. Study-level findings and limits: At around two months after transplant, the alpha-beta T cells were reportedly derived from several hundred expanded clones that came from non-depleted graft cells.

Using unique molecular identifiers, the investigators prepared the TCRbeta library. TCRdb re-called the PCR reads through MiXCR, storing one row per CDR3 protein. Of about 350,000 distinct CDR3 sequences listed, roughly 16% were seen once; the top ten hold roughly 41%. The CDR3 consists of 18 residues. V lost 3 bases, J lost 0 bases, and 19 bases lay in between. Germline V gene data show CDR1 as SGHRS and CDR2 as YFSETQ. This clonotype appeared many times. The antigen is undetermined. This material consisted of PBMCs, mostly from graft donor cells, taken 360 days after TCRalphabeta/CD19-depleted stem cell transplant. This receptor was obtained from a male patient aged 2-15 years who had a stem cell transplant for acute lymphoblastic leukemia, so the T cells may come from the graft donor. This chain links TRBV5-1 with TRBJ1-3; D possibly corresponds to TRBD1 (5 bases). This CDR3 is CASSSEDSGYLSGNTIYF. The CDR3 DNA reads as TGCGCCAGCAGCTCGGAAGACAGCGGGTACCTCTCTGGAAACACCATATATTTT.